The clone carrying this T cell receptor beta chain has more than one count but fewer than ten. This record belongs to a study of identical twins. cDNA molecules carried unique molecular identifiers, and template switching added a universal primer site. TCRdb fed the 5' RACE reads into MiXCR, producing one record per CDR3 protein. The profile shows more than 400,000 distinct CDR3 sequences, 13% to 15% of them singletons. The CDR3 runs to 18 residues. Germline V gives CDR1 LGHNA, CDR2 YNFKEQ. J lost 2 bases, V lost 1 base, and 11 bases had no gene match. In addition, the sample was reused for a study of yellow fever vaccine responses in identical twins. That paper adds: As reported, the vaccine T cell response of twins seemed partly convergent and partly personalized.

The TCR sequence derives from a woman aged 18-29 years in good health. V and J are TRBV4-2 and TRBJ2-1; 7 bases are a match to TRBD2. Sequences were obtained from CD4+ T cells sorted from blood. The CDR3 bases are TGTGCCAGCAGCCAAGGAGCCCACCCAGGGACTACCTACAATGAGCAGTTCTTC. Protein product: CASSQGAHPGTTYNEQFF.